This is a list of T cell receptor beta chains from one sample in a study of T cell responses to AZD1222 COVID-19 vaccine. The protocol was immunoSEQ multiplex PCR, while the TCRdb copy is restricted to in-frame clones and leaves out a portion. This table holds under 200,000 clones, 91% found once. The source was peripheral blood, collected on day 0 of AZD1222 vaccination. The receptors derive from an adult in good health. Both conserved end residues are part of each CDR3. The D gene is left open where the match is weak. A row's size may be missing; if present it is once, few, many or a size class.

J gene,clone size,D gene,V gene,CDR3 protein,CDR3 DNA
TRBJ1-1,NA,TRBD1,TRBV27,CASSAHPGQRNTEAFF,TGTGCCAGCAGTGCCCACCCGGGACAGCGGAACACTGAAGCTTTCTTT
TRBJ1-1,NA,NA,TRBV5-4,CASSLDFDVGAEAFF,TGTGCCAGCAGCTTGGACTTCGACGTAGGAGCTGAAGCTTTCTTT
TRBJ1-2,few,NA,TRBV4-3,CASSQNPDIGVRGYTF,TGCGCCAGCAGCCAAAACCCGGATATAGGGGTCAGAGGCTACACCTTC
TRBJ2-5,NA,NA,TRBV3-1/TRBV3-2,CASSQVGGQTQYF,TGTGCCAGCAGCCAAGTCGGGGGGCAGACCCAGTACTTC
TRBJ2-1,NA,NA,TRBV6-2/TRBV6-3,CASSGPDRGARGIEQFF,TGTGCCAGCAGCGGTCCCGACCGGGGGGCTCGTGGTATTGAGCAGTTCTTC
TRBJ1-1,NA,NA,TRBV14,CASSQDQRTNTEAFF,TGTGCCAGCAGCCAAGATCAACGAACGAACACTGAAGCTTTCTTT
TRBJ1-2,NA,NA,TRBV12-3/TRBV12-4,CASSPFTYGYTF,TGTGCCAGCAGCCCCTTCACCTATGGCTACACCTTC
TRBJ1-1,once,NA,TRBV5-1,CASSQFGRVRNTEAFF,TGCGCCAGCAGCCAATTTGGTAGGGTAAGGAACACTGAAGCTTTCTTT
TRBJ2-5,NA,NA,TRBV27,CASSLVAGWETQYF,TGTGCCAGCAGTTTGGTGGCTGGTTGGGAGACCCAGTACTTC
TRBJ2-1,NA,TRBD1,TRBV24-1,CATSVTGGVKGYEQFF,TGTGCCACCAGTGTCACAGGGGGAGTTAAAGGCTATGAGCAGTTCTTC
TRBJ1-1,NA,NA,TRBV9,CASSVRGQNTEAFF,TGTGCCAGCAGCGTGAGGGGACAGAACACTGAAGCTTTCTTT
TRBJ2-2,NA,TRBD2,TRBV28,CASTSPWRGGVTGELFF,TGTGCCAGCACCAGTCCGTGGCGGGGGGGCGTCACCGGGGAGCTGTTTTTT
TRBJ2-7,NA,NA,TRBV2,CASSERGGWYEQYF,TGTGCCAGCAGTGAAAGGGGGGGATGGTACGAGCAGTACTTC
TRBJ1-1,NA,NA,TRBV7-3,CASSRVGGEAEAFF,TGTGCCAGCAGCCGTGTAGGGGGGGAAGCTGAAGCTTTCTTT
TRBJ1-1,NA,TRBD1,TRBV12-3/TRBV12-4,CASMRDRVAEAFF,TGTGCCAGCATGAGGGACAGGGTGGCTGAAGCTTTCTTT
TRBJ2-7,NA,TRBD2,TRBV11-3,CASSPSGSVHEQYF,TGTGCCAGCAGCCCTAGCGGGAGTGTCCACGAGCAGTACTTC
TRBJ1-1,NA,NA,TRBV5-1,CASSLIGGPRNTEAFF,TGCGCCAGCAGCTTGATAGGGGGACCCCGGAACACTGAAGCTTTCTTT
TRBJ1-2,NA,NA,TRBV3-1/TRBV3-2,CASSHRQLANYGYTF,TGTGCCAGCAGCCATCGACAGCTAGCTAACTATGGCTACACCTTC
TRBJ2-3,NA,TRBD2,TRBV29-1,CSVDGASGTDTQYF,TGCAGCGTTGACGGGGCTAGCGGGACAGATACGCAGTATTTT
TRBJ1-6,NA,NA,TRBV19,CASSISPDNSPLHF,TGTGCCAGTAGTATATCCCCAGACAACTCACCCCTCCACTTT
TRBJ2-1,NA,NA,TRBV9,CASSKLLGGGTYNEQFF,TGTGCCAGCAGCAAATTGTTGGGGGGAGGAACCTACAATGAGCAGTTCTTC
TRBJ1-5,NA,NA,TRBV7-2,CASSFGGAGNQPQHF,TGTGCCAGCAGCTTCGGAGGGGCAGGCAATCAGCCCCAGCATTTT
TRBJ2-7,NA,TRBD1,TRBV7-2,CASSLTGAESSYEQYF,TGTGCCAGCAGCTTGACAGGGGCGGAGAGCTCCTACGAGCAGTACTTC
TRBJ2-1,NA,TRBD2,TRBV19,CASSIYYAGGLASSYNEQFF,TGTGCCAGTAGTATATATTACGCGGGGGGCCTTGCGAGCTCCTACAATGAGCAGTTCTTC
TRBJ2-1,NA,TRBD1,TRBV5-8,CASSSGTGHLNEQFF,TGTGCCAGCAGCTCCGGGACAGGGCACCTCAATGAGCAGTTCTTC
TRBJ2-2,NA,NA,TRBV27,CASSLIVTGELFF,TGTGCCAGCAGTTTGATTGTTACCGGGGAGCTGTTTTTT
TRBJ1-1,NA,NA,TRBV12-3/TRBV12-4,CASSSNSNTEAFF,TGTGCCAGCAGTTCCAACAGTAACACTGAAGCTTTCTTT
TRBJ1-2,NA,NA,TRBV19,CASSIDQGSLPGYTF,TGTGCCAGTAGTATAGATCAGGGTTCTCTTCCTGGCTACACCTTC
TRBJ1-3,NA,NA,TRBV5-1,CASSSTGLGNTIYF,TGCGCCAGCAGCTCCACAGGGTTAGGGAACACCATATATTTT
TRBJ1-2,NA,TRBD1,TRBV19,CASSISAGGSYGYTF,TGTGCCAGTAGTATCTCGGCAGGGGGCTCCTATGGCTACACCTTC
TRBJ2-1,NA,TRBD2,TRBV5-1,CASSPGTSGGDEQFF,TGCGCCAGCAGCCCCGGGACTAGCGGGGGGGATGAGCAGTTCTTC
TRBJ2-3,NA,NA,TRBV28,CASSPPFGGIDTQYF,TGTGCCAGCAGTCCACCCTTTGGGGGAATAGATACGCAGTATTTT
TRBJ1-1,NA,NA,TRBV7-3,CASSPEGLNTEAFF,TGTGCCAGCAGCCCCGAGGGCCTGAACACTGAAGCTTTCTTT
TRBJ1-2,NA,TRBD1,TRBV18,CASSPGGQKIYGYTF,TGTGCCAGCTCACCGGGGGGACAGAAGATCTATGGCTACACCTTC
TRBJ2-5,NA,NA,TRBV11-2,CASSLGTGRGRQETQYF,TGTGCCAGCAGCTTAGGAACCGGGAGAGGCCGCCAAGAGACCCAGTACTTC
TRBJ2-5,NA,NA,TRBV11-2,CASSLGNGFKGETQYF,TGTGCCAGCAGCTTAGGGAACGGCTTCAAAGGAGAGACCCAGTACTTC
TRBJ1-2,NA,NA,TRBV3-1/TRBV3-2,CASSQGVSYGYTF,TGTGCCAGCAGCCAGGGGGTCTCCTATGGCTACACCTTC
TRBJ2-5,NA,TRBD1,TRBV5-6,CASSYRGYQIETQYF,TGTGCCAGCAGCTACAGGGGGTATCAGATAGAGACCCAGTACTTC
TRBJ1-1,once,TRBD1,TRBV5-6,CASSPGQGAFYTEAFF,TGTGCCAGCAGCCCGGGACAGGGGGCTTTTTACACTGAAGCTTTCTTT
TRBJ1-2,NA,NA,TRBV28,CASSPPGTIIYGYTF,TGTGCCAGCAGCCCCCCCGGGACAATAATCTATGGCTACACCTTC